The 28 T cell receptor beta chains presented below share a single source sample, sequenced in a study of CD8 T cells in Susac syndrome. It was with random hexamers that roughly 0.5 to 1 ug RNA was reverse transcribed. TCRdb re-called the immunoSEQ multiplex PCR reads through MiXCR, storing one row per CDR3 protein. The data hold approximately 100,000 distinct CDR3 sequences, with around 90% observed a single time. The material sequenced was CD4+ T cells from PBMCs. The origin of the receptors is a human donor in good health.

This chain joins TRBV3-1 and TRBJ1-1; no clear D. This CDR3 has 15 residues. The germline CDR1 and CDR2 sequences are LGHDT and YNNKEL (reference sequence). Trimming shortened V by 0 bases and J by 6 bases, and 14 bases separated the two germline ends. The CDR3 is CASSQDFGPTAEAFF. The CDR3 region has the DNA TGTGCCAGCAGCCAAGATTTCGGGCCGACGGCTGAAGCTTTCTTT.

The J gene is TRBJ1-2, the V gene TRBV14; no firm D call. The CDR3 is 16 residues long. The V end was cut by 0 bases, the J end by 6 bases, with 17 bases between. Germline loops: CDR1 SGHDN, CDR2 FVKESK. The CDR3 protein is CASSQEMGLWPDGYTF. The CDR3 DNA reads as TGTGCCAGCAGCCAAGAAATGGGCCTTTGGCCCGATGGCTACACCTTC.

The chain carries TRBV15 and TRBJ2-6, with 9 bases lining up with TRBD2. The CDR3 is 18 residues long. Germline values: CDR1 LNHNV, CDR2 YYDKDF (reference sequence). V shed 5 bases, J shed 0 bases, and the junction held 8 bases outside the gene matches. The CDR3 loop reads CATSGLAGDPSGANVLTF. In DNA form, the CDR3 reads TGTGCCACCAGCGGTTTAGCGGGGGACCCCTCTGGGGCCAACGTCCTGACTTTC.

This clonotype showed up just a few times. The rearrangement links TRBV7-2 to TRBJ1-1; 8 nucleotides match TRBD1. This CDR3 contains 15 residues. Germline V CDR1 and CDR2: SGHTA, FQGNSA. The trim removed 5 bases at V and 2 bases at J, leaving 7 bases unmatched. For the CDR3, the DNA is TGTGCCAGCAGCCTAACCGGGACAGGTAACACTGAAGCTTTCTTT. Translation gives CASSLTGTGNTEAFF.

The chain carries TRBV20-1 and TRBJ2-7; D gene unclear. Germline CDR1 DFQATT, CDR2 SNEGSKA (reference sequence). V lost 3 bases and J 1 base, leaving 13 bases between the germline ends. The CDR3 consists of 14 residues. CDR3 residues: CSARRKTLSYEQYF. The DNA for the CDR3 is TGCAGTGCTAGGCGAAAAACACTGTCCTACGAGCAGTACTTC.

The rearrangement links TRBV7-2 to TRBJ2-5; D not resolved. CDR3 length: 13 amino acids. The V end was cut by 8 bases, the J end by 1 base, with 11 bases between. Germline V gene sequence: CDR1 SGHTA, CDR2 FQGNSA. The CDR3 DNA reads TGTGCCAGCCGGTTGGCAGCCCAAGAGACCCAGTACTTC. Residues: CASRLAAQETQYF.

The genes are TRBV12-3 or TRBV12-4 and TRBJ1-2; no definite D call. The CDR3 runs to 13 residues. V gave up 5 bases and J gave up 2 bases, with 9 bases separating them. The CDR3 loop reads CASSLTENYGYTF. CDR3 coding DNA: TGTGCCAGCAGTCTTACAGAGAACTATGGCTACACCTTC.

The rearrangement joins TRBV7-3 to TRBJ1-2; 7 bases fit TRBD1. After removal of 4 bases from V and 8 bases from J, the junction contained 16 bases not matched to a gene. Germline values: CDR1 SGHTA, CDR2 FQGTGA. This CDR3 is built from 16 residues. CDR3: CASSSNGMRGREGYTF. CDR3 DNA sequence: TGTGCCAGCAGCTCGAACGGGATGAGGGGGCGAGAGGGCTACACCTTC.

The chain carries TRBV29-1 and TRBJ1-1, with D possibly matching TRBD1 (5 bases). V lost 5 bases and J lost 0, with 16 bases in between. CDR1 and CDR2 (germline): SQVTM, ANQGSEA. The CDR3 spans 15 residues. The CDR3 sequence is CSVKRDDPMNTEAFF. In DNA, the CDR3 is TGCAGCGTTAAGCGGGACGACCCGATGAACACTGAAGCTTTCTTT.

The chain links TRBV6-6 to TRBJ1-2, with 7 bases lining up with TRBD1. The trim removed 7 bases at V and 8 bases at J, leaving 7 bases unmatched. The CDR3 spans 12 residues. Germline CDR1 and CDR2: MNHNY and SVGAGI (reference sequence). Here the CDR3 reads CASTPTGIGYTF. For the CDR3, the DNA is TGTGCCAGCACCCCGACAGGGATCGGCTACACCTTC.

The chain links TRBV20-1 to TRBJ2-7; 8 nucleotides match TRBD2. CDR3 length: 14 residues. The V gene end was trimmed by 2 bases and the J gene end by 4 bases; junction bases not matched to a gene: 7. Per the germline V gene, CDR1 is DFQATT and CDR2 is SNEGSKA (reference sequence). CDR3 DNA: TGCAGTGCTAGATCCCCAGCGGGGGTATACGAGCAGTACTTC. Its protein is CSARSPAGVYEQYF.

The chain joins TRBV12-3 or TRBV12-4 to TRBJ2-2, with 10 bases matching TRBD2. CDR3 size: 15 residues. With V trimmed by 6 bases and J by 0 bases, 1 base remained unmatched. CDR3: CASRTSGANTGELFF. The CDR3 DNA reads as TGTGCCAGCAGAACTAGCGGGGCGAACACCGGGGAGCTGTTTTTT.

In its sample, this clonotype was seen once. This rearrangement joins TRBV19 to TRBJ2-7; unclear D gene. The CDR3 contains 15 residues. Germline CDR1 is LNHDA and CDR2 is SQIVND (reference sequence). The germline V and J ends were trimmed by 5 bases and 4 bases, with 18 bases remaining between them. The CDR3 DNA sequence: TGTGCCAGTAGTCTCAAGCCCGAGCGATATTACGAGCAGTACTTC. It is translated as CASSLKPERYYEQYF.

J is TRBJ2-1 and V is TRBV19, with D hard to call. This CDR3 is 11 amino acids long. Trimming removed 5 bases from V and 8 bases from J, with 7 bases in between. CDR1 LNHDA and CDR2 SQIVND come from the germline V gene (reference sequence). The CDR3 is CASSFLYEQFF. CDR3 in DNA: TGTGCCAGTAGTTTCTTATATGAGCAGTTCTTC.

This chain joins TRBV4-1 and TRBJ2-7, with a tentative D call TRBD1 (6 bases). The germline CDR1 and CDR2 sequences are MGHRA and YSYEKL. This CDR3 spans 14 amino acids. The germline V and J ends were trimmed by 0 bases and 2 bases, with 8 bases remaining between them. CDR3 residues: CASSQETGTYEQYF. The CDR3 bases are TGCGCCAGCAGCCAAGAAACAGGGACCTACGAGCAGTACTTC.

Here the CDR3 DNA reads TGTGCCACAAACGGAGTCTCTTTTAATGAGCAGTTCTTC. Its protein is CATNGVSFNEQFF. The chain is built from TRBV12-3 or TRBV12-4 and TRBJ2-1; no clear D gene. V dropped 10 bases and J dropped 7 bases, with 17 bases sitting between them. This CDR3 has 13 residues.

V usage is TRBV5-6 and J usage is TRBJ1-1, with 10 bases aligning to TRBD1. This CDR3 has 14 residues. Germline lookup yields CDR1 SGHDT and CDR2 YYEEEE. The J segment lost 6 bases and the V segment lost 0 bases, leaving 2 bases of the junction unmatched. The CDR3 bases are TGTGCCAGCAGCTTGGGGGACAGGGGCGCTGAAGCTTTCTTT. This sequence encodes CASSLGDRGAEAFF. Full variable domain (remainder filled in from reference TRBV5-6 and TRBJ1-1): DAGVTQSPTHLIKTRGQQVTLRCSPKSGHDTVSWYQQALGQGPQFIFQYYEEEERQRGNFPDRFSGHQFPNYSSELNVNALLLGDSALYLCASSLGDRGAEAFFGQGTRLTVV.

This chain joins TRBV5-6 and TRBJ2-1; D unclear. The ends were cut back, 4 bases at V and 8 bases at J, with 7 bases in the middle. Germline CDR1 is SGHDT and CDR2 is YYEEEE. CDR3 length: 11 residues. This CDR3 is CASSIVDEQFF. As DNA, the CDR3 is TGTGCCAGCAGCATCGTCGATGAGCAGTTCTTC.

The CDR3, as DNA: TGTGCCAGCTCGCCGGGCAGGGGGCTACCCACTGAAGCTTTCTTT. This codes for CASSPGRGLPTEAFF. The chain is built from TRBV6-2 or TRBV6-3 and TRBJ1-1; 8 nucleotides agree with TRBD1. This CDR3 is built from 15 residues. Germline values: CDR1 MNHEY, CDR2 SVGEGT. V gave up 8 bases and J gave up 4 bases; unmatched junction bases: 12.

V and J are TRBV5-6 and TRBJ1-1; D gene uncertain. The CDR3 extends over 13 amino acids. Germline assignment: CDR1 SGHDT and CDR2 YYEEEE. V was shortened by 2 bases and J by 4 bases, with 9 bases between the two germline ends. The CDR3, as DNA: TGTGCCAGCAGCTTCCGAGGGTCCACTGAAGCTTTCTTT. Translated: CASSFRGSTEAFF.

The chain links TRBV6-2 or TRBV6-3 to TRBJ1-5, with D possibly being TRBD1 (6 bases). There are 17 residues in the CDR3. The germline gives CDR1 MNHEY, CDR2 SVGEGT. Trimming pared 6 bases from V and 1 base from J, leaving 19 bases between. The CDR3 region has the DNA TGTGCCAGCAGCCTTCCCCAGGGGATGGGAAGCAATCAGCCCCAGCATTTT. It translates to CASSLPQGMGSNQPQHF.

The rearrangement uses TRBV19 and TRBJ2-5, with TRBD2 identical over 9 bases. The CDR3 spans 16 residues. Germline-derived CDR1 and CDR2 are LNHDA and SQIVND (reference sequence). The V segment lost 6 bases and the J segment 5 bases; nucleotides outside the gene matches: 13. The CDR3 DNA follows: TGTGCCAGTAGCTCCACTAGCGGGTATCTTCTCGAGACCCAGTACTTC. Translation gives CASSSTSGYLLETQYF.

This clonotype was counted a single time. This sequence joins TRBV7-3 and TRBJ2-1; TRBD2 matches 12 bases. V lost 5 bases and J lost 8; bases outside the gene matches: 7. CDR3 length: 15 residues. Looked up from germline, CDR1 is SGHTA and CDR2 is FQGTGA. CDR3 residues: CASSPNLAGGDEQFF. The CDR3 nucleotides are TGTGCCAGCAGCCCTAACCTAGCGGGAGGGGATGAGCAGTTCTTC.

This rearrangement joins TRBV6-6 to TRBJ2-5; no clear D gene. Germline CDR1 MNHNY, CDR2 SVGAGI (reference sequence). The CDR3 has 13 amino acids. The V end lost 4 bases, the J end lost 5 bases, and 11 bases lay between the germline ends. The DNA of the CDR3 is TGTGCCAGCAGTTCCCGCGTTAGTGAGACCCAGTACTTC. It yields the protein CASSSRVSETQYF.

J is TRBJ1-1 and V is TRBV5-1; possibly TRBD1 for D (5 bases). Germline V gene data show CDR1 as SGHRS and CDR2 as YFSETQ. Trimming left V 1 base short and J 7 bases short, with 11 bases between. The CDR3 has 13 amino acids. CDR3 bases: TGCGCCAGCAGCTTGAACGATGGGGGTGAAGCTTTCTTT. Its translation is CASSLNDGGEAFF.

The rearrangement links TRBV29-1 to TRBJ1-1; maybe TRBD1 (5 bases). This CDR3 is built from 10 residues. Germline lookup yields CDR1 SQVTM and CDR2 ANQGSEA. The ends were cut back, 8 bases at V and 3 bases at J, with 7 bases in the middle. The CDR3, as DNA: TGCAGCTCCAGGGACACTGAAGCTTTCTTT. Amino acid sequence: CSSRDTEAFF.

Note on this clonotype: An end of the junction differs from the germline gene, which may be a read error. This chain uses TRBV6-2 or TRBV6-3 with TRBJ1-1; D gene ambiguous. This CDR3 is 11 amino acids long. Germline assignment: CDR1 MNHEY and CDR2 SVGEGT. In nucleotides, the CDR3 is TGTGCCAGCAGCTTCGGGCACGAAAGTTCGTTT. Amino acids: CASSFGHESSF.

About this clonotype itself: The junction departs from the called germline gene at one end, perhaps through a read error. The chain carries TRBV12-3 or TRBV12-4 and TRBJ1-2; D possibly corresponds to TRBD1 (5 bases). The CDR3 has 14 amino acids. The CDR3 DNA reads TGTGCCAGCGGTTTGCGAACTCAGGGCTATGGCTACACCTTC. It specifies CASGLRTQGYGYTF.